One T cell receptor beta chain is described in this entry. Germline values: CDR1 LNHDA, CDR2 SQIVND (reference sequence). V was pared by 6 bases and J by 6 bases, with 17 bases between. This CDR3 region has 15 residues. This entry belongs to a study of blood T cell repertoires in COVID-19. Assay used: immunoSEQ multiplex PCR; TCRdb lists only in-frame clones, some missing. The sample records a few hundred thousand clones, roughly 83% being singletons. Sample: peripheral blood. The chain employs TRBV19 and TRBJ2-2; D is possibly TRBD2 (6 bases). This TCR was recovered from a man older than 75 with acute or convalescent COVID-19. CDR3 sequence: CASSGSVWGAGELFF. In DNA, the CDR3 is TGTGCCAGTAGCGGGAGTGTCTGGGGGGCCGGGGAGCTGTTTTTT.